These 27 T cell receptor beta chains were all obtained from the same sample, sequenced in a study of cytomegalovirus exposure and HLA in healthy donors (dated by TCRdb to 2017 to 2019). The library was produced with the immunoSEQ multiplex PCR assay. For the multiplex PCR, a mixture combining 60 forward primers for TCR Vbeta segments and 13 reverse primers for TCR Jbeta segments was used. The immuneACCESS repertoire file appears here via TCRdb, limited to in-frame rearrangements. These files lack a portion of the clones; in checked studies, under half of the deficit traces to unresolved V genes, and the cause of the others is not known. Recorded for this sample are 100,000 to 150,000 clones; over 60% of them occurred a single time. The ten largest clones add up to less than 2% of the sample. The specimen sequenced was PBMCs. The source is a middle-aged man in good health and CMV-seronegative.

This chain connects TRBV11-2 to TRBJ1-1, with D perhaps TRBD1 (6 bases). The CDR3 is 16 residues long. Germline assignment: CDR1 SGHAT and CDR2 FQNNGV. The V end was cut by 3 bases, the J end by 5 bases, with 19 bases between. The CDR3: CASSLIGGGARTEAFF. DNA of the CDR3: TGTGCCAGCAGCTTGATCGGGGGGGGCGCGAGGACTGAAGCTTTCTTT.

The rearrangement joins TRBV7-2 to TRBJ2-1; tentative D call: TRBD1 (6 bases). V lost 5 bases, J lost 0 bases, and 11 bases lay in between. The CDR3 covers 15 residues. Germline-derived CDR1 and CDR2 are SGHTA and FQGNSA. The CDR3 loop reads CASSPKTGSYNEQFF. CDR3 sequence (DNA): TGTGCCAGCAGCCCAAAGACAGGCTCCTACAATGAGCAGTTCTTC.

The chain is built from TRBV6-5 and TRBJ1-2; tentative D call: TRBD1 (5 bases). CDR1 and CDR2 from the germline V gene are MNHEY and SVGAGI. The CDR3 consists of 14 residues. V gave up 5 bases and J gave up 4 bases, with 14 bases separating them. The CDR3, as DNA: TGTGCCAGCAGTCCAAGGCCCAGGGTCTATGGCTACACCTTC. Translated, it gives CASSPRPRVYGYTF.

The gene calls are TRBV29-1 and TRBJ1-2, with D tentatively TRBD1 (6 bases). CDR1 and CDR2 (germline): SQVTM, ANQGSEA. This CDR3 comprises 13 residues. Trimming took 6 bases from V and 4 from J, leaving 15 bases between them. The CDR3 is CSVGDTQGYGYTF. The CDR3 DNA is TGCAGCGTGGGGGACACTCAGGGCTATGGCTACACCTTC.

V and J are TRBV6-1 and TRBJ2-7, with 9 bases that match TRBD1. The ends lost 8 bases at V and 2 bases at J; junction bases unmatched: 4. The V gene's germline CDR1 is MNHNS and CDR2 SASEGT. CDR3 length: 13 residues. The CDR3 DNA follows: TGTGCCAGCTCACAGGGGGCCCCCTACGAGCAGTACTTC. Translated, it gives CASSQGAPYEQYF.

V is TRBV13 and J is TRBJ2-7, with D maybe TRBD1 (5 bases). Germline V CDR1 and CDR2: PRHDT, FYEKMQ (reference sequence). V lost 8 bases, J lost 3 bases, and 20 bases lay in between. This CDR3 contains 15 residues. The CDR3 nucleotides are TGTGCCAGCTCTATAGGGCCAGGGATTCTCTACGAGCAGTACGTC. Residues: CASSIGPGILYEQYV.

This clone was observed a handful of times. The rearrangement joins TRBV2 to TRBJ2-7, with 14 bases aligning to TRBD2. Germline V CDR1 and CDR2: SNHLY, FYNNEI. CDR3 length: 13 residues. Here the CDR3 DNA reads TGTGCCAGCAGGGGGACTAGCGGGGGCCCCCTTAAAGTC. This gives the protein CASRGTSGGPLKV.

The CDR3 spells CASSLAGQGGNSPLHF. In DNA, the CDR3 is TGCGCCAGCAGCTTGGCCGGGCAGGGAGGTAATTCACCCCTCCACTTT. V gene TRBV5-1 combines with J gene TRBJ1-6; D might be TRBD1 (5 bases). This CDR3 comprises 16 residues. Germline V gene lookup returns CDR1 SGHRS and CDR2 YFSETQ. Trimming cost V 0 bases and J 6 bases, with 13 bases left between them.

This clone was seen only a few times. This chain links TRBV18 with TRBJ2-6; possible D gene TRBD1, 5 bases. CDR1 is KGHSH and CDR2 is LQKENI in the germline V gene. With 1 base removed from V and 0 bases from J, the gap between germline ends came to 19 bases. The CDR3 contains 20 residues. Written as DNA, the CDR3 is TGTGCCAGCTCACCACTTCCACAACAGGCCTTTAGCTCTGGGGCCAACGTCCTGACTTTC. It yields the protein CASSPLPQQAFSSGANVLTF.

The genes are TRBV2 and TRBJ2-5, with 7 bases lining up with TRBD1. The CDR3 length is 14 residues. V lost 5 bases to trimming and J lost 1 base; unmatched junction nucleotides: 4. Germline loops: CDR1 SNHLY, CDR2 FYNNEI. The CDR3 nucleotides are TGTGCCAGCAGTAGGGACAGCCCCCAAGAGACCCAGTACTTC. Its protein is CASSRDSPQETQYF.

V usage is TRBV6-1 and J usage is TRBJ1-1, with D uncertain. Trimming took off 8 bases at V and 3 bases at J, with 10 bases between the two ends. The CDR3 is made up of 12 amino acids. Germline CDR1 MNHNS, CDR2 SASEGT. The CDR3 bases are TGTGCCAGCGCCCAGGCGTACACTGAAGCTTTCTTT. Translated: CASAQAYTEAFF.

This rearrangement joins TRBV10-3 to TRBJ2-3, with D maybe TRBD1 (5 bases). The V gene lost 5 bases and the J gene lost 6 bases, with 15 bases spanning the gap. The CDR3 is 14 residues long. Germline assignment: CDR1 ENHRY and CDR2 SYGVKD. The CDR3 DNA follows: TGTGCCATCAGTTCGACAGCTGAAGGGGATACGCAGTATTTT. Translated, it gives CAISSTAEGDTQYF.

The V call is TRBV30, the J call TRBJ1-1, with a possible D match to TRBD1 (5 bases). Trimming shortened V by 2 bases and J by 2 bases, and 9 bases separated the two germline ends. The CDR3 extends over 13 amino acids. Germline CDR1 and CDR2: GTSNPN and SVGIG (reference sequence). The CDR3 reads CAWSQGLNTEAFF. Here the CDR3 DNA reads TGTGCCTGGAGTCAGGGACTAAACACTGAAGCTTTCTTT.

Here the CDR3 reads CASSIDFGNTEAFF. The CDR3 bases are TGTGCCAGTAGTATAGATTTCGGGAACACTGAAGCTTTCTTT. The chain has TRBV19 and TRBJ1-1; D unresolved. This CDR3 is 14 amino acids long. Germline lookup yields CDR1 LNHDA and CDR2 SQIVND (reference sequence). V was clipped by 0 bases and J by 1 base, with 6 bases between them.

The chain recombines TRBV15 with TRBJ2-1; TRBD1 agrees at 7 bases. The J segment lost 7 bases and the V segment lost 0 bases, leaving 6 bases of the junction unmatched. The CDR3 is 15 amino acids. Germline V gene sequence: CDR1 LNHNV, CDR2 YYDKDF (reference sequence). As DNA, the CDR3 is TGTGCCACCAGCAGAGAAGGGCAGGGGGAGAATGAGCAGTTCTTC. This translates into CATSREGQGENEQFF. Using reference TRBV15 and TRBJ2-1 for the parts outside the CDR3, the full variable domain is DAMVIQNPRYQVTQFGKPVTLSCSQTLNHNVMYWYQQKSSQAPKLLFHYYDKDFNNEADTPDNFQSRRPNTSFCFLDIRSPGLGDTAMYLCATSREGQGENEQFFGPGTRLTVL.

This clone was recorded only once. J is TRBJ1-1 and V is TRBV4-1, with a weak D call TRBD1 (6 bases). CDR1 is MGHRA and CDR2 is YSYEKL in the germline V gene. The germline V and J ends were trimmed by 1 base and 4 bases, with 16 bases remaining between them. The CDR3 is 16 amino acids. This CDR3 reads CASSQGGGRGLTEAFF. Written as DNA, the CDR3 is TGCGCCAGCAGCCAAGGGGGGGGCAGGGGTCTCACTGAAGCTTTCTTT.

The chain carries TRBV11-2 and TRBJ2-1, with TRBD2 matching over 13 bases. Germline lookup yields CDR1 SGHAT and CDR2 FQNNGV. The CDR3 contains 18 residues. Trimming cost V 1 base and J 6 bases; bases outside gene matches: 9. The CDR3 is CASSLGLLAGGPSNEQFF. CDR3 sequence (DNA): TGTGCCAGCAGCTTAGGCTTACTAGCGGGGGGGCCGAGCAATGAGCAGTTCTTC.

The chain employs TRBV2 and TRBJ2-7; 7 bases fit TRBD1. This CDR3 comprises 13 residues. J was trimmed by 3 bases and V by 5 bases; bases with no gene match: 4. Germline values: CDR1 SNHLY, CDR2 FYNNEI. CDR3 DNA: TGTGCCAGCAGTATCAACAGGGGCTACGAGCAGTACTTC. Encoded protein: CASSINRGYEQYF. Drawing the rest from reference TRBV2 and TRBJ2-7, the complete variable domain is EPEVTQTPSHQVTQMGQEVILRCVPISNHLYFYWYRQILGQKVEFLVSFYNNEISEKSEIFDDQFSVERPDGSNFTLKIRSTKLEDSAMYFCASSINRGYEQYFGPGTRLTVT.

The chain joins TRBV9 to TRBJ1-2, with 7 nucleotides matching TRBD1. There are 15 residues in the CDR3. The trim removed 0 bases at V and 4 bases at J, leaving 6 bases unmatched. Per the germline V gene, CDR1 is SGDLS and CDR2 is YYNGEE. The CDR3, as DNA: TGTGCCAGCAGCGTAGGGGACAGCGCTTTCTATGGCTACACCTTC. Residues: CASSVGDSAFYGYTF. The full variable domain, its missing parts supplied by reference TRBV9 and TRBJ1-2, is DSGVTQTPKHLITATGQRVTLRCSPRSGDLSVYWYQQSLDQGLQFLIQYYNGEERAKGNILERFSAQQFPDLHSELNLSSLELGDSALYFCASSVGDSAFYGYTFGSGTRLTVV.

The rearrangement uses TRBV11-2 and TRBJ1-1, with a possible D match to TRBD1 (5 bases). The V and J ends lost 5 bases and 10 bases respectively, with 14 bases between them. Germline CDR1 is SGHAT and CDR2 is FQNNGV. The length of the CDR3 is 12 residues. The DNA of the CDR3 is TGTGCCAGCAGCCACTTTGGGGCAGCAGCTTTCTTT. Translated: CASSHFGAAAFF.

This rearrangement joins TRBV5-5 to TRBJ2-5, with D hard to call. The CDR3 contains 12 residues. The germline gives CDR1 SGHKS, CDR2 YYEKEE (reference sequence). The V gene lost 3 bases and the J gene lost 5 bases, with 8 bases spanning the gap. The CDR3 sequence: CASSSNTETQYF. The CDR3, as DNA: TGTGCCAGCAGCTCCAACACGGAGACCCAGTACTTC.

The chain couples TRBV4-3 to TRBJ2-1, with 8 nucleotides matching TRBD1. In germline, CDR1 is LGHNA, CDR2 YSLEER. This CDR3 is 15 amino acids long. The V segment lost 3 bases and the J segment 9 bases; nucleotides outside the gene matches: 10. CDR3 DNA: TGCGCCAGCAGCCACCTTCAGGGGGCGATGGGTGAGCAGTTCTTC. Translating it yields CASSHLQGAMGEQFF.

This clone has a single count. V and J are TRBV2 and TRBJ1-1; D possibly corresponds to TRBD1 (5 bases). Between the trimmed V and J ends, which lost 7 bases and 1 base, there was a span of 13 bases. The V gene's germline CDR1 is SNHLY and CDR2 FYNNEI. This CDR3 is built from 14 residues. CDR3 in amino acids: CASTSQGTNTEAFF. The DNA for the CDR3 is TGTGCCAGCACCTCCCAGGGAACGAACACTGAAGCTTTCTTT.

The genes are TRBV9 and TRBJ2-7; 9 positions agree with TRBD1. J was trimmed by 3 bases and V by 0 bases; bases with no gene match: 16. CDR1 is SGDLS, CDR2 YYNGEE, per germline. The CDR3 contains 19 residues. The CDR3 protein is CASSVVPWPGQGSCYEQYF. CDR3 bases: TGTGCCAGCAGCGTAGTCCCCTGGCCGGGACAGGGATCCTGCTACGAGCAGTACTTC.

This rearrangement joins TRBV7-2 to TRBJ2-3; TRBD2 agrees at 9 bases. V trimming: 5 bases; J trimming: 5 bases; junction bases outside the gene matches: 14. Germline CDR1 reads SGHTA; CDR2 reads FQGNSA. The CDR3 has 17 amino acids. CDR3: CASSPRMGGGVLDTQYF. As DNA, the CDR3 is TGTGCCAGCAGCCCTCGGATGGGCGGGGGGGTTTTAGATACGCAGTATTTT.

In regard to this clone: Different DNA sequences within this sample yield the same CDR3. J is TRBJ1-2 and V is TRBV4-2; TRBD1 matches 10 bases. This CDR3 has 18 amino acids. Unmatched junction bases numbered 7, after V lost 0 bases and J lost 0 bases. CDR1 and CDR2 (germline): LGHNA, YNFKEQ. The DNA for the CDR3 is TGTGCCAGCAGCCAAGACTCAAGACAGGGGGCAGCTAACTATGGCTACACCTTC. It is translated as CASSQDSRQGAANYGYTF.

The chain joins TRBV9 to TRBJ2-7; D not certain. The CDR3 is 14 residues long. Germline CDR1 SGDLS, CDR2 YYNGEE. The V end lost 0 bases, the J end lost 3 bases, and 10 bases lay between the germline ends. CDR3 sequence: CASSVEKSGYEQYF. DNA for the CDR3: TGTGCCAGCAGCGTAGAGAAGTCCGGCTACGAGCAGTACTTC.